Each of the 29 T cell receptor beta chains below was sequenced from the same sample in a study of Ad26.COV2.S vaccination and SARS-CoV-2 variants. Treatment here: about 20 received Ad26.COV2.S at low or high dose, single or two shots; roughly five received placebo; per-sample allocation not given. It was on day 63 after the first vaccine or placebo injection that samples were taken. Sequencing used immunoSEQ multiplex PCR; TCRdb keeps in-frame clones, though not all of them. The sample carries around 300,000 clones, 88% recorded once. Sequenced material: peripheral blood, taken in a trial of Ad26.COV2.S vaccine versus placebo. The receptors stem from a person aged 18 to 65 who received the Ad26.COV2.S COVID-19 vaccine or a placebo.

V is TRBV19 and J is TRBJ2-1; 12 bases match TRBD2. The CDR3 has 16 amino acids. Germline CDR1 is LNHDA and CDR2 is SQIVND (reference sequence). The junction had 7 bases not matched to a gene; V was cut back by 5 bases and J by 5 bases. The CDR3 DNA reads TGTGCCAGTAGTCTACTCAGACTAGCGGGAGACAATGAGCAGTTCTTC. Amino acids: CASSLLRLAGDNEQFF.

This clone was found once. J is TRBJ2-1 and V is TRBV11-3, with 8 bases lining up with TRBD2. Germline V gene sequence: CDR1 SGHNT, CDR2 YENEEA. This CDR3 has 18 amino acids. J lost 0 bases, V lost 1 base, and 8 bases had no gene match. CDR3 residues: CASSLGLAGASSYNEQFF. CDR3 sequence (DNA): TGTGCCAGCAGCTTAGGCCTAGCGGGTGCGAGCTCCTACAATGAGCAGTTCTTC.

The rearrangement uses TRBV27 and TRBJ2-1; the D is unclear. V lost 5 bases to trimming and J lost 7 bases, with 12 bases between them. This CDR3 spans 13 amino acids. The germline gives CDR1 MNHEY, CDR2 SMNVEV (reference sequence). The chain's CDR3 is CASSEGLGNEQFF. The CDR3 DNA is TGTGCCAGCAGTGAAGGGTTGGGGAATGAGCAGTTCTTC.

The V gene is TRBV11-2, the J gene TRBJ2-1; perhaps TRBD2 as D (5 bases). CDR3 length: 15 residues. Germline CDR1 is SGHAT and CDR2 is FQNNGV. V was trimmed by 3 bases and J by 4 bases, leaving 13 bases between them. The CDR3 sequence is CASSLREPVYNEQFF. CDR3 DNA sequence: TGTGCCAGCAGCTTGAGGGAGCCGGTATACAATGAGCAGTTCTTC.

This chain uses TRBV9 with TRBJ1-2, with 11 nucleotides matching TRBD1. The CDR3 covers 15 residues. CDR1 is SGDLS and CDR2 is YYNGEE in the germline V gene. The ends lost 4 bases at V and 7 bases at J; junction bases unmatched: 9. The CDR3 sequence is CASSLSGTGGVGYTF. The CDR3 DNA sequence: TGTGCCAGCAGCTTGTCCGGGACAGGGGGGGTTGGCTACACCTTC.

The chain recombines TRBV13 with TRBJ2-1; possibly TRBD2 for D (7 bases). The V and J ends lost 0 bases and 10 bases respectively, with 22 bases between them. The CDR3 spans 17 residues. Germline V gene lookup returns CDR1 PRHDT and CDR2 FYEKMQ (reference sequence). The CDR3 region has the DNA TGTGCCAGCAGCTTAGGCCCCGGGACTACCCTTACAGGGGAGCAGTTCTTC. This encodes CASSLGPGTTLTGEQFF.

The chain combines TRBV19 with TRBJ1-2; 11 nucleotides line up with TRBD1. The CDR3 is 14 amino acids. The germline CDR1 and CDR2 sequences are LNHDA and SQIVND (reference sequence). The V gene end was trimmed by 10 bases and the J gene end by 7 bases; junction bases not matched to a gene: 11. CDR3 loop: CATYSDRGLSGYTF. As DNA, the CDR3 is TGTGCCACCTATTCGGACAGGGGGCTCAGTGGCTACACCTTC.

J is TRBJ2-1 and V is TRBV5-1; 13 positions agree with TRBD2. CDR3 size: 17 residues. CDR1 and CDR2 from the germline V gene are SGHRS and YFSETQ. V dropped 4 bases and J dropped 6; count of bases not matched to a gene: 10. The CDR3 DNA is TGCGCCAGCAGCCCCGGGACTAGCGGGGAGAAGGGCAATGAGCAGTTCTTC. Its protein is CASSPGTSGEKGNEQFF.

In its sample, this clone was seen a few times. CDR3 protein: CAWSRQSRGYTF. Written as DNA, the CDR3 is TGTGCCTGGAGCCGACAGTCGCGTGGCTACACCTTC. The chain links TRBV30 to TRBJ1-2; a weak D match, TRBD1 (5 bases). V lost 3 bases and J 7 bases, leaving 12 bases between the germline ends. The CDR3 totals 12 residues. Germline V gene data show CDR1 as GTSNPN and CDR2 as SVGIG (reference sequence).

This clone appeared a single time. The gene calls are TRBV7-9 and TRBJ1-1; tentative D call: TRBD1 (6 bases). The CDR3 has 14 amino acids. V was pared by 1 base and J by 5 bases, with 11 bases between. Germline-derived CDR1 and CDR2 are SEHNR and FQNEAQ (reference sequence). The CDR3 DNA sequence: TGTGCCAGCAGCTTAGAGGGGGGGAAAACTGAAGCTTTCTTT. Its translation is CASSLEGGKTEAFF.

V gene TRBV24-1 combines with J gene TRBJ2-7, with a possible D match to TRBD1 (6 bases). Germline lookup yields CDR1 KGHDR and CDR2 SFDVKD. This CDR3 is 15 amino acids long. The V gene lost 4 bases and the J gene lost 4 bases, with 16 bases spanning the gap. In DNA form, the CDR3 reads TGTGCCACCAGTGACCCGGGACATCCCAGATACGAGCAGTACTTC. This gives the protein CATSDPGHPRYEQYF.

The chain carries TRBV5-6 and TRBJ1-2, with 10 bases identical to TRBD1. CDR1 is SGHDT, CDR2 YYEEEE, per germline. V lost 4 bases and J lost 4; bases outside the gene matches: 1. The CDR3 totals 13 residues. The CDR3 region is CASSRQGAYGYTF. The CDR3 nucleotides read TGTGCCAGCAGCCGACAGGGGGCCTATGGCTACACCTTC.

V usage is TRBV7-9 and J usage is TRBJ2-1, with D possibly being TRBD1 (6 bases). V dropped 5 bases and J dropped 3 bases, with 14 bases sitting between them. Germline CDR1 SEHNR, CDR2 FQNEAQ (reference sequence). The CDR3 has 15 amino acids. The CDR3 nucleotides are TGTGCCAGCAGCGTAAGACAGGCGCTCTACAATGAGCAGTTCTTC. Protein sequence: CASSVRQALYNEQFF. Together with reference TRBV7-9 and TRBJ2-1, the CDR3 gives the full variable domain: DTGVSQNPRHKITKRGQNVTFRCDPISEHNRLYWYRQTLGQGPEFLTYFQNEAQLEKSRLLSDRFSAERPKGSFSTLEIQRTEQGDSAMYLCASSVRQALYNEQFFGPGTRLTVL.

This rearrangement joins TRBV30 to TRBJ1-1; possibly TRBD1 for D (6 bases). The CDR3 runs 12 residues. CDR1 and CDR2 from the germline V gene are GTSNPN and SVGIG (reference sequence). The germline V and J ends were trimmed by 5 bases and 6 bases, with 13 bases remaining between them. CDR3 in amino acids: CAWGDRSAEAFF. For the CDR3, the DNA is TGTGCCTGGGGAGACAGGTCGGCTGAAGCTTTCTTT.

The gene calls are TRBV4-2 and TRBJ2-7, with D tentatively TRBD2 (5 bases). Deletions cut 0 bases from V and 2 bases from J, with 14 bases between. The CDR3 loop spans 16 amino acids. Germline V gene data show CDR1 as LGHNA and CDR2 as YNFKEQ. CDR3 nucleotide sequence: TGTGCCAGCAGCCAAGACGGGGTTTCCCCAACCTACGAGCAGTACTTC. Residues: CASSQDGVSPTYEQYF.

The chain carries TRBV6-5 and TRBJ1-1; D not certain. Germline V CDR1 and CDR2: MNHEY, SVGAGI. Trimming took off 8 bases at V and 2 bases at J, with 15 bases between the two ends. This CDR3 comprises 14 residues. This chain's CDR3 is CASLGRGLNTEAFF. CDR3 DNA: TGTGCCAGCTTAGGGCGAGGGCTAAACACTGAAGCTTTCTTT.

A note on this clone: The same CDR3 also results from other DNA sequences found in this sample. The chain joins TRBV7-2 to TRBJ2-2; 10 nucleotides agree with TRBD1. V lost 3 bases to trimming and J lost 5 bases; unmatched junction nucleotides: 6. CDR3 length equals 16 residues. Germline V gene sequence: CDR1 SGHTA, CDR2 FQGNSA. CDR3: CASSLRQGAGTGELFF. The CDR3 bases are TGTGCCAGCAGCTTGCGACAGGGGGCTGGGACCGGGGAGCTGTTTTTT.

This sequence joins TRBV29-1 and TRBJ1-4; 10 bases line up with TRBD1. V gave up 6 bases and J gave up 6 bases; unmatched junction bases: 10. This CDR3 is built from 15 residues. Germline values: CDR1 SQVTM, CDR2 ANQGSEA. CDR3 DNA sequence: TGCAGCGTGAAACACGGGACAGGGGAATATGAAAAACTGTTTTTT. Its protein is CSVKHGTGEYEKLFF.

This rearrangement joins TRBV4-3 to TRBJ2-1, with unresolved D. V was clipped by 1 base and J by 6 bases, with 10 bases between them. The CDR3 extends over 14 amino acids. Germline V CDR1 and CDR2: LGHNA, YSLEER. The CDR3 DNA sequence: TGCGCCAGCAGCCAAGGACTCCGTGGCAATGAGCAGTTCTTC. Encoded protein: CASSQGLRGNEQFF.

This chain joins TRBV27 and TRBJ1-3; D gene ambiguous. V was shortened by 4 bases and J by 0 bases, with 7 bases between the two germline ends. The CDR3 spans 14 residues. Germline lookup yields CDR1 MNHEY and CDR2 SMNVEV (reference sequence). The CDR3 protein is CASSSTLSGNTIYF. CDR3 sequence (DNA): TGTGCCAGCAGTTCTACCCTCTCTGGAAACACCATATATTTT.

This clone has only one observation. DNA for the CDR3: TGTGCCAGCGGGACTCCGGGTGATACGCAGTATTTT. Amino acids: CASGTPGDTQYF. The chain uses TRBV19 and TRBJ2-3, with D tentatively TRBD2 (6 bases). Trimming removed 9 bases at V and 6 bases at J, with 13 bases between. Germline CDR1 is LNHDA and CDR2 is SQIVND (reference sequence). This CDR3 comprises 12 residues.

The V call is TRBV7-2, the J call TRBJ2-2, with TRBD2 identical over 10 bases. The CDR3 is made up of 16 amino acids. V dropped 4 bases and J dropped 1; count of bases not matched to a gene: 3. Germline assignment: CDR1 SGHTA and CDR2 FQGNSA. The CDR3 loop is CASSSASGRNTGELFF. The DNA of the CDR3 is TGTGCCAGCAGCTCCGCTAGCGGGAGGAACACCGGGGAGCTGTTTTTT.

The chain is built from TRBV19 and TRBJ2-1, with D possibly being TRBD1 (5 bases). Germline CDR1 LNHDA, CDR2 SQIVND (reference sequence). The ends were cut back, 10 bases at V and 0 bases at J, with 16 bases in the middle. The CDR3 is 15 residues long. The CDR3 region is CATLWTFSSYNEQFF. The CDR3 DNA reads TGTGCCACCCTCTGGACATTTAGCTCCTACAATGAGCAGTTCTTC. Complete variable domain (other parts from reference TRBV19 and TRBJ2-1): DGGITQSPKYLFRKEGQNVTLSCEQNLNHDAMYWYRQDPGQGLRLIYYSQIVNDFQKGDIAEGYSVSREKKESFPLTVTSAQKNPTAFYLCATLWTFSSYNEQFFGPGTRLTVL.

The chain employs TRBV27 and TRBJ2-7; 9 nucleotides align to TRBD2. This CDR3 spans 15 amino acids. Germline loops: CDR1 MNHEY, CDR2 SMNVEV (reference sequence). V lost 4 bases and J lost 0; bases outside the gene matches: 4. CDR3 DNA: TGTGCCAGCAGTTATAGCGGGAGCTTCTCCTACGAGCAGTACTTC. Translated, it gives CASSYSGSFSYEQYF.

The rearrangement uses TRBV7-3 and TRBJ2-7; D is perhaps TRBD2 (5 bases). The V gene's germline CDR1 is SGHTA and CDR2 FQGTGA. V was clipped by 2 bases and J by 7 bases, with 12 bases between them. The CDR3 runs 13 residues. The CDR3 is CASSLGSAEEQYF. The CDR3 DNA reads as TGTGCCAGCAGCTTAGGGAGTGCGGAAGAGCAGTACTTC. The variable domain in full, completed from reference TRBV7-3 and TRBJ2-7, reads GAGVSQTPSNKVTEKGKYVELRCDPISGHTALYWYRQSLGQGPEFLIYFQGTGAADDSGLPNDRFFAVRPEGSVSTLKIQRTERGDSAVYLCASSLGSAEEQYFGPGTRLTVT.

The chain joins TRBV7-8 to TRBJ1-4, with D possibly TRBD1 on 5 matching bases. Germline V CDR1 and CDR2: SGHVS, FQNEAQ. The CDR3 is 16 residues long. Trimming took off 1 base at V and 4 bases at J, with 13 bases between the two ends. The CDR3 reads CASSLVLDRFNEKLFF. The CDR3 DNA reads as TGTGCCAGCAGCTTAGTTTTAGACAGATTTAATGAAAAACTGTTTTTT.

This sequence joins TRBV7-3 and TRBJ2-1; D not resolved. V lost 5 bases, J lost 2 bases, and 13 bases lay in between. Per the germline V gene, CDR1 is SGHTA and CDR2 is FQGTGA. This CDR3 spans 15 amino acids. The CDR3 DNA follows: TGTGCCAGCAGCCGCCGGGCCATAGCCTACAATGAGCAGTTCTTC. It yields the protein CASSRRAIAYNEQFF.

The gene calls are TRBV24-1 and TRBJ2-3, with D perhaps matching TRBD2 (6 bases). The CDR3 spans 17 residues. V was cut by 4 bases and J by 4 bases, with 20 bases left in between. Per germline, CDR1 KGHDR and CDR2 SFDVKD. CDR3 loop: CATSDPRGGAPSDTQYF. The CDR3 DNA reads as TGTGCCACCAGTGACCCCCGCGGCGGGGCACCCTCAGATACGCAGTATTTT.

The sample holds one count of this clone. This chain connects TRBV4-3 to TRBJ2-1; 7 positions agree with TRBD2. The CDR3 is 16 residues long. The germline gives CDR1 LGHNA, CDR2 YSLEER. V was pared by 1 base and J by 2 bases, with 5 bases of the junction left unmatched. CDR3 in DNA: TGCGCCAGCAGCCAAGGGCTGGGACTAACCTACAATGAGCAGTTCTTC. Translation: CASSQGLGLTYNEQFF.